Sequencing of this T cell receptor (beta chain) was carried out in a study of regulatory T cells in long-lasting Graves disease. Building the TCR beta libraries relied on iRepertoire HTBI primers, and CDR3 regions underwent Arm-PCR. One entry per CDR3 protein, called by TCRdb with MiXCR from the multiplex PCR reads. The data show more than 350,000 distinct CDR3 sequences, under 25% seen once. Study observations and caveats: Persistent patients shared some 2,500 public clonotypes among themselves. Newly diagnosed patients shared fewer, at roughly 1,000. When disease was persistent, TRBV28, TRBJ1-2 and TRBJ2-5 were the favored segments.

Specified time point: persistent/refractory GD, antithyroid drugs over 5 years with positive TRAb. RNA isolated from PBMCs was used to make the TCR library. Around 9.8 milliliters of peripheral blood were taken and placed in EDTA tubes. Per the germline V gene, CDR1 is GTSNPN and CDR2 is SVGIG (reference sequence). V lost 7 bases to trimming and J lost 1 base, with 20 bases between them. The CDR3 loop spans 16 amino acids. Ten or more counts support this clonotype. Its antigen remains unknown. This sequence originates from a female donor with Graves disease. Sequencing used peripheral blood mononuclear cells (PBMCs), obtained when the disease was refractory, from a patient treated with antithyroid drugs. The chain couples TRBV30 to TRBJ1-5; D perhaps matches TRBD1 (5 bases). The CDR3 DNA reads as TGTGCCTCTGACTGCGCCCCGGGGGGGAGCAATCAGCCCCAGCATTTT. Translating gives CASDCAPGGSNQPQHF.